This T cell receptor (beta chain) derives from a study of control samples from healthy donors and cancer patients (dated by TCRdb to 2020 to 2021). Concerning this clone itself: Its antigen specificity is not known. Per-base quality was not reported, and no clone a single base away is much larger than it.

The germline V gene provides CDR1 MDHEN and CDR2 SYDVKM. From the cysteine up to the phenylalanine, the CDR3 has a length of 15 residues. This entry keeps only the CDR3 DNA: 45 bases, framed from base 1. From V the trimming removes 6 bases and from J it removes 3 bases, while the gene matches leave 10 bases of the junction unaccounted for. Receptor amplification or capture employed the immunoSEQ multiplex PCR assay. The source is immuneACCESS, and TCRdb retained only in-frame sequences with V and J called. Part of the clones is not carried over; for the studies checked, unresolved V genes explain less than half of this, and the remainder is unexplained. This sample gives 95,000 to 150,000 clones in total; around 87% of them show up just once. The top ten clonotypes cover approximately 2.9% of the sample.

The V gene is TRBV28 and the J gene is TRBJ2-7, with 8 middle bases fitting TRBD1. The sample was blood. This clonotype was sampled from a man between 60 and 75 years old in good health. The CDR3 region reads CASRKGQVGYYEQYF. At the DNA level, the sequence is TGTGCCAGCAGGAAGGGACAGGTGGGGTACTACGAGCAGTACTTC.